The 23 T cell receptor beta chains in this list originate from one sample, sequenced in a study of T cell responses to AZD1222 COVID-19 vaccine. The data were produced by immunoSEQ multiplex PCR, yet TCRdb's version contains in-frame clones alone and is incomplete. The sample includes about 140,000 clones, roughly 90% seen only once; the top ten take approximately 5.4%. The specimen comprised peripheral blood, sampled on day 0 of AZD1222 vaccination. These TCRs come from an adult in good health.

The genes are TRBV29-1 and TRBJ1-1; tentative D call: TRBD1 (5 bases). The CDR3 runs to 11 residues. The germline gives CDR1 SQVTM, CDR2 ANQGSEA. The V gene lost 7 bases and the J gene lost 0 bases, with 6 bases spanning the gap. CDR3 in DNA: TGCAGCGGGGACTTGAACACTGAAGCTTTCTTT. Translation gives CSGDLNTEAFF. Complete variable domain (other parts from reference TRBV29-1 and TRBJ1-1): SAVISQKPSRDICQRGTSLTIQCQVDSQVTMMFWYRQQPGQSLTLIATANQGSEATYESGFVIDKFPISRPNLTFSTLTVSNMSPEDSSIYLCSGDLNTEAFFGQGTRLTVV.

The chain links TRBV18 to TRBJ1-3, with D hard to call. Germline CDR1 and CDR2: KGHSH and LQKENI. Trimming pared 3 bases from V and 4 bases from J, leaving 7 bases between. This CDR3 has 13 residues. The CDR3 DNA is TGTGCCAGCTCACCGAGCACCGGAAACACCATATATTTT. This gives the protein CASSPSTGNTIYF.

This sequence joins TRBV7-9 and TRBJ1-6; D not resolved. The V end lost 3 bases, the J end lost 6 bases, and 0 bases lay between the germline ends. Per germline, CDR1 SEHNR and CDR2 FQNEAQ (reference sequence). The CDR3 runs 11 residues. The CDR3 region is CASSFNSPLHF. The CDR3 DNA follows: TGTGCCAGCAGCTTTAATTCACCCCTCCACTTT.

The CDR3 sequence is CAISEADRGSGYTF. CDR3 DNA: TGTGCCATCAGTGAAGCCGACAGGGGTTCCGGCTACACCTTC. This chain uses TRBV10-3 with TRBJ1-2, with 8 bases identical to TRBD1. Germline V gene lookup returns CDR1 ENHRY and CDR2 SYGVKD. V shed 3 bases and J 8 bases; nucleotides not matched to a gene: 8. The CDR3 spans 14 residues.

The gene calls are TRBV27 and TRBJ2-7; D uncertain. V shed 3 bases and J shed 1 base, with 10 bases lying between them. Germline V gene sequence: CDR1 MNHEY, CDR2 SMNVEV (reference sequence). The CDR3 loop spans 14 amino acids. The CDR3 DNA is TGTGCCAGCAGTTTGTTTCTAGATTCCTACGAGCAGTACTTC. This translates into CASSLFLDSYEQYF.

The V and J genes are TRBV5-5 and TRBJ1-2; 10 bases line up with TRBD1. The germline gives CDR1 SGHKS, CDR2 YYEKEE (reference sequence). CDR3 length: 13 residues. With 7 bases clipped from V and 4 bases from J, the junction kept 4 bases outside the gene matches. The CDR3 spells CASGTGDFYGYTF. DNA for the CDR3: TGTGCCAGCGGGACAGGGGACTTCTATGGCTACACCTTC.

V usage is TRBV5-6 and J usage is TRBJ1-1; D is undetermined. This CDR3 spans 14 amino acids. The V and J ends lost 2 bases and 1 base respectively, with 9 bases between them. Germline V CDR1 and CDR2: SGHDT, YYEEEE. The CDR3: CASSFQVPNTEAFF. Here the CDR3 DNA reads TGTGCCAGCAGCTTTCAGGTACCGAACACTGAAGCTTTCTTT.

The chain employs TRBV28 and TRBJ1-4, with a tentative D call TRBD1 (6 bases). The length of the CDR3 is 12 residues. From germline, CDR1 is MDHEN and CDR2 SYDVKM. V was cut by 8 bases and J by 11 bases, with 15 bases left in between. In DNA, the CDR3 is TGTGCCAGCGGCCTCAACAGGGTGAAACTGTTTTTT. Translation gives CASGLNRVKLFF.

The chain has TRBV12-3 or TRBV12-4 and TRBJ2-7, with D tentatively TRBD1 (5 bases). Trimming took off 1 base at V and 3 bases at J, with 7 bases between the two ends. CDR3 length: 13 amino acids. CDR3 loop: CASSLGQNYEQYF. CDR3 coding DNA: TGTGCCAGCAGTTTAGGACAGAACTACGAGCAGTACTTC.

This chain links TRBV12-3 or TRBV12-4 with TRBJ1-5; 9 nucleotides match TRBD1. The J segment lost 4 bases and the V segment lost 6 bases, leaving 1 base of the junction unmatched. The CDR3 loop spans 13 amino acids. The CDR3 bases are TGTGCCAGCAGAGGACAGGGGAATCAGCCCCAGCATTTT. Translated, it gives CASRGQGNQPQHF.

The V gene is TRBV3-1 (or the pseudogene TRBV3-2), the J gene TRBJ1-2; maybe TRBD1 (6 bases). The CDR3 is 14 amino acids. V was cut by 0 bases and J by 8 bases, with 13 bases left in between. CDR1 is LGHDT and CDR2 is YNNKEL in the germline V gene (reference sequence). CDR3 region: CASSQDTGARGYTF. The CDR3, as DNA: TGTGCCAGCAGCCAAGATACGGGGGCGAGAGGCTACACCTTC.

This clone was seen a single time. The chain couples TRBV2 to TRBJ1-4; D remains ambiguous. This CDR3 region has 16 residues. The V gene's germline CDR1 is SNHLY and CDR2 FYNNEI. V was cut by 3 bases and J by 2 bases, with 13 bases left in between. Here the CDR3 reads CASSESQTSTNEKLFF. CDR3 bases: TGTGCCAGCAGTGAGAGTCAGACCAGTACTAATGAAAAACTGTTTTTT. The full variable domain, completed using reference TRBV2 and TRBJ1-4, is EPEVTQTPSHQVTQMGQEVILRCVPISNHLYFYWYRQILGQKVEFLVSFYNNEISEKSEIFDDQFSVERPDGSNFTLKIRSTKLEDSAMYFCASSESQTSTNEKLFFGSGTQLSVL.

Here the CDR3 reads CSASGSPSGKTNTGELFF. The CDR3 DNA follows: TGCAGTGCTAGTGGATCCCCTAGCGGGAAGACGAACACCGGGGAGCTGTTTTTT. The chain joins TRBV20-1 to TRBJ2-2; TRBD2 matches at 9 bases. This CDR3 is built from 18 residues. V shed 3 bases and J 0 bases; nucleotides not matched to a gene: 11. CDR1 DFQATT and CDR2 SNEGSKA come from the germline V gene (reference sequence).

J is TRBJ1-5 and V is TRBV24-1, with D tentatively TRBD1 (5 bases). This CDR3 is 15 amino acids long. Trimming stripped 4 bases from V and 7 bases from J, with 16 bases between. Germline CDR1 is KGHDR and CDR2 is SFDVKD. CDR3: CATSDGTALGQPQHF. The CDR3 bases are TGTGCCACCAGTGACGGGACCGCGTTGGGACAGCCCCAGCATTTT.

As to this clone: Distinct nucleotide sequences in the sample also encode this CDR3. The rearrangement uses TRBV7-9 and TRBJ2-5; 7 bases agree with TRBD1. The V and J ends lost 1 base and 2 bases, in that order; junction bases with no gene match: 1. Germline values: CDR1 SEHNR, CDR2 FQNEAQ (reference sequence). The CDR3 sequence is 14 residues long. CDR3 protein: CASSLGQGQETQYF. The CDR3 DNA follows: TGTGCCAGCAGCTTAGGACAGGGACAAGAGACCCAGTACTTC.

The rearrangement joins TRBV7-9 to TRBJ2-1; D is unresolved. Per the germline V gene, CDR1 is SEHNR and CDR2 is FQNEAQ (reference sequence). This CDR3 spans 12 amino acids. The germline V and J ends were trimmed by 1 base and 15 bases, with 13 bases remaining between them. CDR3 amino acids: CASSLDLSEWFF. CDR3 sequence (DNA): TGTGCCAGCAGCTTAGACCTTTCGGAGTGGTTCTTC.

This chain joins TRBV29-1 and TRBJ2-3; 8 nucleotides align to TRBD1. Germline CDR1 is SQVTM and CDR2 is ANQGSEA. V was pared by 2 bases and J by 5 bases, with 3 bases of the junction left unmatched. CDR3 size: 13 residues. The CDR3 DNA follows: TGCAGCGTTGAACAGGGGGCCGTAGATACGCAGTATTTT. Translated, it gives CSVEQGAVDTQYF.

The DNA for the CDR3 is TGTGCCAGCAGCCGGGACAGGTCTACTTGGGAGCAGTTCTTC. This codes for CASSRDRSTWEQFF. The rearrangement links TRBV7-2 to TRBJ2-1; 8 positions agree with TRBD1. V shed 5 bases and J 10 bases; nucleotides not matched to a gene: 10. The CDR3 has 14 residues. Germline V lookup: CDR1 SGHTA, CDR2 FQGNSA.

DNA for the CDR3: TGCGCCAGCAGCCCAATTGACCGAGGCCTATACAATGAGCAGTTCTTC. Translation gives CASSPIDRGLYNEQFF. J is TRBJ2-1 and V is TRBV4-1; D not resolved. V shed 4 bases and J shed 4 bases, with 17 bases lying between them. The CDR3 covers 16 residues. CDR1 is MGHRA and CDR2 is YSYEKL in the germline V gene.

The V gene is TRBV5-5, the J gene TRBJ1-2; 9 bases map to TRBD1. In germline, CDR1 is SGHKS, CDR2 YYEKEE (reference sequence). V dropped 2 bases and J dropped 4; count of bases not matched to a gene: 3. The CDR3 runs 14 residues. CDR3 protein: CASSLRDRAYGYTF. The CDR3 coding sequence is TGTGCCAGCAGCTTAAGGGACAGGGCCTATGGCTACACCTTC. Together with reference TRBV5-5 and TRBJ1-2, the CDR3 gives the full variable domain: DAGVTQSPTHLIKTRGQQVTLRCSPISGHKSVSWYQQVLGQGPQFIFQYYEKEERGRGNFPDRFSARQFPNYSSELNVNALLLGDSALYLCASSLRDRAYGYTFGSGTRLTVV.

This sequence joins TRBV18 and TRBJ2-7; the D call may be TRBD1 or TRBD2 (7 bases each). The CDR3 contains 15 residues. V gave up 2 bases and J gave up 1 base, with 12 bases separating them. CDR1 is KGHSH, CDR2 LQKENI, per germline. For the CDR3, the DNA is TGTGCCAGCTCACCATACAGGGGAGGGTCCTACGAGCAGTACTTC. Its translation is CASSPYRGGSYEQYF.

The chain recombines TRBV5-1 with TRBJ1-1, with a possible D match to TRBD1 (6 bases). Trimming cost V 0 bases and J 1 base, with 10 bases left between them. CDR3 length: 15 amino acids. Germline CDR1 SGHRS, CDR2 YFSETQ. Here the CDR3 DNA reads TGCGCCAGCAGCTTGGCTGGACAGCCGAACACTGAAGCTTTCTTT. It encodes CASSLAGQPNTEAFF.

J is TRBJ1-5 and V is TRBV6-7; unclear D gene. TRBV6-7 falls under the ORF class, with uncertain function. The V end was cut by 2 bases, the J end by 2 bases, with 10 bases between. The CDR3 has 15 amino acids. The CDR3 DNA follows: TGTGCCAGCAGTTACACCTACAGTGGCAATCAGCCCCAGCATTTT. Its protein product is CASSYTYSGNQPQHF.